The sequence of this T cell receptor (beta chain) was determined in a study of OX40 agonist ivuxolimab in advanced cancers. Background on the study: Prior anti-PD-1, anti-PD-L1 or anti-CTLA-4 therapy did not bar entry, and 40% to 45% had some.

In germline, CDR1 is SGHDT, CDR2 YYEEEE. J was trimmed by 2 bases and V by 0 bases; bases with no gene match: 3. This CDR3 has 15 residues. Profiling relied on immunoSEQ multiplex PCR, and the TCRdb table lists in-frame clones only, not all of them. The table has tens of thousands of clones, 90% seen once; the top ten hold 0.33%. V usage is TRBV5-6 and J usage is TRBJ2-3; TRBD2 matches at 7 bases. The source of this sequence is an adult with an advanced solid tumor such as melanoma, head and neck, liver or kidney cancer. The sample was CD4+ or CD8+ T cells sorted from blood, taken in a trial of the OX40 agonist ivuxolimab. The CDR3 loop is CASSLAGTITDTQYF. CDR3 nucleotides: TGTGCCAGCAGCTTGGCGGGGACTATCACAGATACGCAGTATTTT.